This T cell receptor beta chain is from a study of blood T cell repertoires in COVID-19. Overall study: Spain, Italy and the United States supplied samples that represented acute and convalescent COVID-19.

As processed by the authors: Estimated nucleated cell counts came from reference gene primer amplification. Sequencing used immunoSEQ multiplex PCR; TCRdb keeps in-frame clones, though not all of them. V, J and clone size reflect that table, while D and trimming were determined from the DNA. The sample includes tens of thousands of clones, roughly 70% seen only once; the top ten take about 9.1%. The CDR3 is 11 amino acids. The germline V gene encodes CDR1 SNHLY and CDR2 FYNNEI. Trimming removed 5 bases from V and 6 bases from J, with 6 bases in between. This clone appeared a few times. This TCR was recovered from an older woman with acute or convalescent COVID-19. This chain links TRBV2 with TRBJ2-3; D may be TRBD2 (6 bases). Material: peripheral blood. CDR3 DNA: TGTGCCAGCAGTCTAGCGGATACGCAGTATTTT. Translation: CASSLADTQYF.